This is a list of T cell receptor beta chains from one sample in a study of cytomegalovirus exposure and HLA in healthy donors. Clones were read by immunoSEQ multiplex PCR, and TCRdb kept only the in-frame ones, dropping some. Found here are about 180,000 clones, about 80% of them singletons; the top ten hold just under 6.5%. The material sequenced was PBMCs. The receptors were gathered from a man in his forties or fifties in good health and CMV-seropositive. The CDR3 runs from the conserved cysteine through the conserved F or W. The D gene is left open where the match is weak. For some rows the clone size is stated as once, few or many, or as a class when expanded; others skip it.

d_gene	v_gene	j_gene	abundance	CDR3nt	CDR3aa
.	TRBV7-9	TRBJ1-1	.	TGTGCCAGCCGCCGGGGGGGGGACACTGAAGCTTTCTTT	CASRRGGDTEAFF
TRBD1	TRBV5-6	TRBJ1-5	.	TGTGCCAGCAGCTTCGGACAGGGCCTGTATAGCAATCAGCCCCAGCATTTT	CASSFGQGLYSNQPQHF
TRBD2	TRBV5-1	TRBJ2-5	once	TGCGCCAGCAGCTTCGCGGGAGGGCCCGAGACCCAGTACTTC	CASSFAGGPETQYF
.	TRBV5-4	TRBJ2-2	.	TGTGCCAGCAGCTTGGTAGGGGGACGAACCGGGGAGCTGTTTTTT	CASSLVGGRTGELFF
TRBD1	TRBV19	TRBJ1-6	.	TGTGCCAGTAGTATTTGGACAGGGGGCTCAACACCCCTCCACTTT	CASSIWTGGSTPLHF
.	TRBV30	TRBJ2-7	.	TGTGCCTGGAAGGACAGAGGGCCCTACGAGCAGTACTTC	CAWKDRGPYEQYF
TRBD2	TRBV15	TRBJ2-1	.	TGTGCCACCAGCAGAGGGGGGACTACCTACACCAATGAGCAGTTCTTC	CATSRGGTTYTNEQFF
.	TRBV18	TRBJ1-1	.	TGTGCCAGCTCGATCGACAGGACGAACACTGAAGCTTTCTTT	CASSIDRTNTEAFF
.	TRBV4-1	TRBJ2-1	.	TGCGCCAGCAGCCAATACCTAGCGTTTGGGCAGTTCTTC	CASSQYLAFGQFF
TRBD2	TRBV2	TRBJ2-1	.	TGTGCCAGCAGAACCGGACTAGCGGGAGAACAGCTACGCAATGAGCAGTTCTTC	CASRTGLAGEQLRNEQFF
.	TRBV29-1	TRBJ1-5	.	TGCAGCGTTGCGGCAGGTTGGAATCAGCCCCAGCATTTT	CSVAAGWNQPQHF
.	TRBV20-1	TRBJ2-5	.	TGCAGTGGGAAGGGAGCAGAGACCCAGTACTTC	CSGKGAETQYF
.	TRBV5-1	TRBJ2-3	.	TGCGCCAGCAGCTCGGCCCGGAGTACAGATACGCAGTATTTT	CASSSARSTDTQYF
TRBD2	TRBV14	TRBJ2-2	once	TGTGCCAGCAGCCAAGGGTCAACTAGCGGGAGACCCGGGGAGCTGTTTTTT	CASSQGSTSGRPGELFF
.	TRBV5-6	TRBJ2-1	.	TGTGCCAGCAGCTCCCGTCGGGGAGATGAGCAGTTCTTC	CASSSRRGDEQFF
.	TRBV28	TRBJ1-5	.	TGTGCCAGCTCCCTCGGAGGGTCCCGCAATCAGCCCCAGCATTTT	CASSLGGSRNQPQHF
.	TRBV7-3	TRBJ1-2	.	TGTGCCAGCGCCCAGGGTGTCGGCTACACCTTC	CASAQGVGYTF
.	TRBV29-1	TRBJ2-2	.	TGCAGCGTAGGTGGGAGCGGGTTCGGGGAGCTGTTTTTT	CSVGGSGFGELFF
.	TRBV5-1	TRBJ2-7	.	TGCGCCAGCAGCCCAAACATCGAGCAGTACTTC	CASSPNIEQYF
TRBD1	TRBV11-3	TRBJ2-7	.	TGTGCCAGCAGCCGTACAGGGGGAGTAGCCCTCGAGCAGTACTTC	CASSRTGGVALEQYF
TRBD1	TRBV11-3	TRBJ2-2	.	TGTGCCAGCAGCTTGGGACAGGGGCCCGGGGAGCTGTTTTTT	CASSLGQGPGELFF
TRBD2	TRBV28	TRBJ2-7	.	TGTGCCAGCAGTTTACCCCTCGGCCCCAGCGGGAGGGCACTAATTGGCTACGAGCAGTACTTC	CASSLPLGPSGRALIGYEQYF
.	TRBV7-9	TRBJ1-1	.	TGTGCCAGCAGCTTACAGCCGAGAGGGAACACTGAAGCTTTCTTT	CASSLQPRGNTEAFF
.	TRBV5-1	TRBJ2-6	.	TGCGCCAGCAGCTTGGGCGCAGGGATTAGCTCTGGGGCCAACGTCCTGACTTTC	CASSLGAGISSGANVLTF
TRBD1	TRBV10-3	TRBJ1-5	.	TGTGCCATCAGTGAGACAGGGGGCGACCAGCCCCAGCATTTT	CAISETGGDQPQHF
.	TRBV4-1	TRBJ2-7	once	TGCGCCAGCAGCCAAGTTGGTGGGGTAGCGGAGTTCGACGAGCAGTACTTC	CASSQVGGVAEFDEQYF
.	TRBV7-9	TRBJ1-2	few	TGTGCCAGCAGCCTGGACTGGAACTATGGCTACACCTTC	CASSLDWNYGYTF
.	TRBV6-5	TRBJ1-1	.	TGTGCCAGCAGCAGGGCAAGGGTTACTGAAGCTTTCTTT	CASSRARVTEAFF
.	TRBV6-4	TRBJ2-7	.	TGTGCCAGCAACCTTCTCGGGGAGAAGGCCTACGAGCAGTACTTC	CASNLLGEKAYEQYF
.	TRBV6-5	TRBJ1-2	.	TGTGCCAGCAAGGACAGAAGCGGATTCGGCTACACCTTC	CASKDRSGFGYTF
.	TRBV5-1	TRBJ1-1	.	TGCGCCAGCAGAGAGGGCTGGAACACTGAAGCTTTCTTT	CASREGWNTEAFF
TRBD1	TRBV7-6	TRBJ2-2	.	TGTGCCAGCATGGGACAGGGACATCAAAACACCGGGGAGCTGTTTTTT	CASMGQGHQNTGELFF
.	TRBV9	TRBJ1-3	.	TGTGCCAGCAGCCCCTTCGGACTCTCTGGAAACACCATATATTTT	CASSPFGLSGNTIYF
TRBD1	TRBV10-3	TRBJ1-1	.	TGTGCCATCAGTGCAGACAGGGACACTGAAGCTTTCTTT	CAISADRDTEAFF
.	TRBV7-9	TRBJ2-5	.	TGTTCCAGCAGCCCTCCTCCAGAGACCCAGTACTTC	CSSSPPPETQYF
.	TRBV5-1	TRBJ1-2	.	TGCGCCAGCAGCTCCCTGACAGCTAACTATGGCTACACCTTC	CASSSLTANYGYTF